Described below is a single T cell receptor (beta chain) sequence and its context. Its cognate antigen is unknown. This sample was taken from a study of T cell responses to AZD1222 COVID-19 vaccine. Study results and limitations: There were vaccine-associated CD4 TCRs across spike, dominant at 160-218 and 743-854. Donors were mostly white British, more females; clonal diversity possibly underestimated.

The table came from immunoSEQ multiplex PCR; TCRdb's copy has only in-frame clones and leaves some out. Of roughly 100,000 clones listed, 85% to 90% are singletons. This CDR3 is built from 13 residues. In germline, CDR1 is SNHLY, CDR2 FYNNEI. V lost 8 bases and J lost 16, with 21 bases in between. The material was peripheral blood, obtained on day 0 of AZD1222 vaccination. The J gene is TRBJ1-6, the V gene TRBV2; D remains unclear. The source of this sequence is an adult in good health. CDR3 coding DNA: TGTGCCAGCGATCTGGACGGCGATTATATGCTCCACTTT. It translates to CASDLDGDYMLHF.